A selection of T cell receptor beta chains follows, all from one sample in a study of beta chain features in type 1 diabetes. Produced via immunoSEQ multiplex PCR; TCRdb's table is partial and in-frame only. Among 550,000 to 850,000 clones listed, roughly an eighth were seen once. The sequenced material came from naive CD4+ T cells from blood. The receptors originated from a young man with type 1 diabetes. The CDR3 runs from the conserved cysteine through the conserved F or W. A D gene is named only where the DNA matches it firmly. Not all rows give a size; the values are once, few, many and, for expanded clones, a class.

abundance | d_gene | j_gene | v_gene | CDR3aa | CDR3nt
few | TRBD2 | TRBJ2-1 | TRBV19 | CASSIVSGGPLF | TGTGCCAGTAGTATAGTAAGCGGGGGGCCTCTCTTC
. | TRBD1 | TRBJ1-4 | TRBV5-1 | CASSLGDRGKEKLFF | TGCGCCAGCAGCCTTGGGGACAGGGGAAAGGAAAAACTGTTTTTT
. | TRBD1 | TRBJ2-5 | TRBV7-2 | CASSRWDRAETQYF | TGTGCCAGCAGCCGATGGGACAGGGCGGAGACCCAGTACTTC
few | . | TRBJ2-7 | TRBV5-1 | CASSATGAYEQYF | TGCGCCAGCAGCGCTACAGGAGCCTACGAGCAGTACTTC
. | . | TRBJ2-1 | TRBV5-1 | CASSLDVYLYNEQFF | TGCGCCAGCAGCTTGGATGTGTACCTCTACAATGAGCAGTTCTTC
. | . | TRBJ2-2 | TRBV9 | CASSVDKLDSLPF | TGTGCCAGCAGCGTAGACAAATTGGACAGTTTACCTTTT
. | TRBD2 | TRBJ2-1 | TRBV11-3 | CASSLGSSGGYNEQFF | TGTGCCAGCAGCTTAGGTTCTAGCGGGGGCTACAATGAGCAGTTCTTC
. | . | TRBJ2-2 | TRBV18 | CASSPPGNTGELFF | TGTGCCAGCTCACCACCAGGGAACACCGGGGAGCTGTTTTTT
. | TRBD1 | TRBJ2-3 | TRBV7-3 | CASSSPGTGATDTQYF | TGTGCCAGCAGCTCCCCCGGGACAGGGGCCACAGATACGCAGTATTTT
few | . | TRBJ2-1 | TRBV19 | CASSIIRGASEQFF | TGTGCCAGTAGTATAATCCGCGGGGCGAGTGAGCAGTTCTTC
. | . | TRBJ1-1 | TRBV30 | CAWSVQTDPAFF | TGTGCCTGGAGTGTACAAACAGATCCGGCTTTCTTT
. | . | TRBJ1-5 | TRBV30 | CAWSVSLGNQPQHF | TGTGCCTGGAGTGTTAGTTTGGGGAATCAGCCCCAGCATTTT
. | TRBD2 | TRBJ2-3 | TRBV5-6 | CASSLFGDSGGDTQYF | TGTGCCAGCAGCTTGTTCGGGGACTCGGGAGGAGATACGCAGTATTTT
. | TRBD2 | TRBJ2-7 | TRBV27 | CASEYPTGTSFYEQYF | TGTGCCAGCGAATATCCAACCGGGACTAGCTTCTACGAGCAGTACTTC
few | . | TRBJ2-7 | TRBV7-2 | CASSVASPSYEQYF | TGTGCCAGCAGTGTGGCCTCCCCCTCCTACGAGCAGTACTTC